Below, one TCR beta chain is given with its context. This clonotype was counted only a few times. Its antigen specificity is not known. No base qualities exist here, and no much larger clone lies one base off it. Amplification of TCR beta CDR3 regions was carried out from RNA transcripts. The TCR CDR3 was subjected to a first round of RT-PCR using the HTBI primer set and the Qiagen OneStep RT-PCR kit. Libraries were constructed in a second round of multiplex PCR, after which size selection and purification were carried out. Paired-end sequencing of the libraries was performed with 100 bp reads on an Illumina HiSeq2000. In the authors' own workflow: SOAPnuke was used to process the raw data, with reads discarded if the reads contained adapters or uncalled bases, had a mean Phred below 15, or lacked an exact constant-primer or identifier match. High-quality paired reads were merged using COPE v1.2.5, and each unique nucleotide sequence was defined as a clonotype. Clonotypes were aligned to IMGT TRBV, TRBD and TRBJ reference segments using MiTCR v1.1. The analysis was restricted to V-J combinations with a frequency above 0.0001, which together covered roughly 99% of the repertoires. A TCS score was defined as the ratio between F50 (clonal expansion) and ExV (chaos), using BLOSUM62-based TCRdist between CDR3 peptides within each V-J. Welch's t-statistics and random forest reduced 514 V-J features to 13, which were used in a naive Bayes classifier (R e1071). Clones were called with MiXCR by TCRdb after fastp trimmed the public reads at Q25, and only in-frame beta chains were retained. Rows are combined by CDR3 protein, so each entry shows the most common genes and DNA. These V and J calls rely on TCRdb rather than the paper's analysis. The sample table shows around 690,000 distinct CDR3 sequences, and around 15% are seen once. Roughly a sixth of the sample is taken by the ten largest.

Its CDR3 holds 12 amino acids, cysteine through phenylalanine. Only the CDR3 part of the read is kept: 36 bases, read in frame from the first base. Looking up the germline V gene (reference sequence) yields CDR1 DFQATT and CDR2 SNEGSKA. The germline ends are 8 bases apart after V is trimmed by 3 bases and J by 3 bases. Graves' hyperthyroidism was defined as stable when no progression to ophthalmopathy occurred over 18 months of follow-up. The hyperthyroidism patients were between 18 and 65 years old and newly diagnosed, with a disease duration of less than 2 months. Patients with uncontrolled infections, other autoimmune diseases, pregnancy or lactation were excluded. Diagnoses were based on clinical symptoms, serum thyroxine and TRAb, thyroid ultrasound and orbital computed tomography. Ficoll-Paque density gradient centrifugation was used to isolate PBMCs from about 9.4 ml of fresh peripheral blood. Total RNA was extracted using Trizol reagent, and RNA quality was assessed on an Agilent 2100 Bioanalyzer.

These data come from a study of T cells in Graves' hyperthyroidism and ophthalmopathy (dated by TCRdb to between 2018 and 2020). Describing the broader study: Peripheral blood was sampled at the time of initial diagnosis, prior to any treatment. The roughly 100 discovery patients were randomly divided into training and test sets at a 7:3 ratio. To identify distinguishing TCR V-J signatures, a discovery cohort of about 100 patients was used, comprising 43 with Graves' ophthalmopathy and 57 with stable Graves' hyperthyroidism. In addition, the study compared T-cell repertoires in thyroid tissue and in blood from over 5 Graves' hyperthyroidism patients. TCR Vbeta CDR3 sequencing of 130 to 150 peripheral blood samples (approximately 44 ophthalmopathy, 75 to 80 hyperthyroidism and some 17 progressor patients) is reported in the paper. Following sampling, methimazole starting at 30 mg daily was given to hyperthyroidism patients, and high-dose intravenous methylprednisolone was given to ophthalmopathy patients. Whether ophthalmopathy could be predicted prospectively was tested in an independent validation cohort made up of under 20 hyperthyroidism patients plus 17 patients who later progressed to ophthalmopathy. Here is what the overall study found, with its caveats: In validation, the model predicted progression to ophthalmopathy a median of about 6.5 months before onset, with over 55% sensitivity and roughly 73% specificity. Most expanded thyroid clonotypes (frequency above 0.001) were also detected in blood, a finding suggesting that blood repertoires may reflect thyroid immune responses. Ophthalmopathy was separated from stable hyperthyroidism by a 13 V-J signature model, with approximately 86% sensitivity and approximately 81% specificity obtained in cross-validation and 80%/75% obtained in testing. No statistical method was used to set the sample size in advance, and investigators knew the group allocation.

Rearrangement joined TRBV20-1 to TRBJ1-1; the D gene cannot be resolved reliably. The receptor was derived from a man aged 50 or older with Graves' hyperthyroidism. Sequencing used blood. Here the CDR3 is given as CSASSGHTEAFF. The nucleotide sequence is TGCAGTGCTAGCTCCGGGCACACTGAAGCTTTCTTT.